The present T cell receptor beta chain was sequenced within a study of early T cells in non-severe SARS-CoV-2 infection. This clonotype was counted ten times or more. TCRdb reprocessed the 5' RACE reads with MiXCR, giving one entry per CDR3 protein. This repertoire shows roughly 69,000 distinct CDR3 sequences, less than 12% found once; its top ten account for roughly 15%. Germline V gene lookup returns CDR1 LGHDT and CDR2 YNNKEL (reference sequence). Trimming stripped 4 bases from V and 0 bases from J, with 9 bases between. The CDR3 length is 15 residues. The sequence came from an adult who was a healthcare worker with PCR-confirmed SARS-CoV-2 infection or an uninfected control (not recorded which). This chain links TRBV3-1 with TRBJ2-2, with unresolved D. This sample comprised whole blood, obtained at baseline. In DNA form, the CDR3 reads TGTGCCAGCAGCCGGCGCTCCTCGAACACCGGGGAGCTGTTTTTT. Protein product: CASSRRSSNTGELFF.